Each of the 26 T cell receptor beta chains below was sequenced from the same sample in a study of beta chain features in type 1 diabetes. Expressed TCRB transcripts were sequenced because the isolated RNA had all been reverse transcribed beforehand. Sequenced by immunoSEQ multiplex PCR; TCRdb stores in-frame clones only, minus some. The top ten clones hold roughly 2% of a sample with roughly 60,000 clones, approximately 62% of them seen once. Sequencing was done on a sample of Tregs from blood. The receptors derive from a woman under 30 in good health.

This clone was seen a few times. The V and J genes are TRBV7-9 and TRBJ1-1; 8 bases map to TRBD1. The trim removed 11 bases at V and 1 base at J, leaving 9 bases unmatched. The CDR3 extends over 14 amino acids. The V gene's germline CDR1 is SEHNR and CDR2 FQNEAQ (reference sequence). CDR3 in amino acids: CAGKVGTGNTEAFF. Written as DNA, the CDR3 is TGTGCCGGAAAAGTCGGGACAGGGAACACTGAAGCTTTCTTT.

This chain uses TRBV19 with TRBJ1-2; D remains ambiguous. V was clipped by 5 bases and J by 0 bases, with 13 bases between them. Per the germline V gene, CDR1 is LNHDA and CDR2 is SQIVND (reference sequence). The CDR3 runs 15 residues. This chain's CDR3 is CASSPAGRSNYGYTF. The CDR3 DNA is TGTGCCAGTAGTCCCGCCGGGAGATCTAACTATGGCTACACCTTC.

J is TRBJ2-3 and V is TRBV29-1, with D perhaps TRBD1 (5 bases). Germline lookup yields CDR1 SQVTM and CDR2 ANQGSEA. This CDR3 is built from 12 residues. V was trimmed by 5 bases and J by 5 bases, leaving 11 bases between them. The CDR3 bases are TGCAGCGTTAGCCAGGGAATAGATACGCAGTATTTT. Amino acid sequence: CSVSQGIDTQYF.

This clone was counted a few times. This chain uses TRBV5-1 with TRBJ1-2; TRBD1 might be the D (5 bases). V lost 4 bases to trimming and J lost 8 bases, with 21 bases between them. CDR1 SGHRS and CDR2 YFSETQ come from the germline V gene. The CDR3 runs to 15 residues. In DNA form, the CDR3 reads TGCGCCAGCAGCCCCCGGGACTCGCTAAGGGGAGGCTACACCTTC. Translation: CASSPRDSLRGGYTF.

This rearrangement joins TRBV18 to TRBJ2-5, with D maybe TRBD2 (5 bases). The better agreement between TRBJ2-7 and the DNA end casts doubt on the J call. The CDR3 covers 15 residues. CDR1 and CDR2 (germline): KGHSH, LQKENI. The CDR3: CASSPRVADTYEQYF. The CDR3 nucleotides read TGTGCCAGCTCACCGAGGGTGGCAGACACCTACGAGCAGTACTTC.

The rearrangement joins TRBV15 to TRBJ2-5; the match to TRBD1 covers 9 bases. Germline V gene data show CDR1 as LNHNV and CDR2 as YYDKDF (reference sequence). The V segment lost 4 bases and the J segment 9 bases; nucleotides outside the gene matches: 6. This CDR3 has 13 residues. Written as DNA, the CDR3 is TGTGCCACCAGCACGGACAGGGGAACGTCCCAGTACTTC. It encodes CATSTDRGTSQYF. Full variable domain (missing parts from reference TRBV15 and TRBJ2-5): DAMVIQNPRYQVTQFGKPVTLSCSQTLNHNVMYWYQQKSSQAPKLLFHYYDKDFNNEADTPDNFQSRRPNTSFCFLDIRSPGLGDTAMYLCATSTDRGTSQYFGPGTRLLVL.

In its sample, this clone was seen a few times. The rearrangement joins TRBV5-5 to TRBJ2-2; possible D gene TRBD1, 5 bases. The CDR3 sequence is 15 residues long. The V gene lost 2 bases and the J gene lost 3 bases, with 11 bases spanning the gap. Germline CDR1 is SGHKS and CDR2 is YYEKEE (reference sequence). The CDR3 nucleotides are TGTGCCAGCAGCTTAGGACATACATACACCGGGGAGCTGTTTTTT. Its protein product is CASSLGHTYTGELFF.

The chain is built from TRBV29-1 and TRBJ1-2; no definite D call. CDR1 and CDR2 (germline): SQVTM, ANQGSEA. The V gene lost 0 bases and the J gene lost 3 bases, with 2 bases spanning the gap. The CDR3 covers 11 residues. Written as DNA, the CDR3 is TGCAGCGTTGAAGACTACTATGGCTACACCTTC. This codes for CSVEDYYGYTF.

The V and J genes are TRBV6-5 and TRBJ2-2; 8 positions agree with TRBD1. The CDR3 contains 15 residues. The ends lost 7 bases at V and 5 bases at J; junction bases unmatched: 9. The germline V gene has CDR1 MNHEY and CDR2 SVGAGI. Written as DNA, the CDR3 is TGTGCCAGCACTCCAGGACAGGGTCGAACCGGGGAGCTGTTTTTT. This encodes CASTPGQGRTGELFF.

This clone has just one count. The chain couples TRBV5-1 to TRBJ2-2; 7 positions agree with TRBD1. The V and J ends lost 4 bases and 1 base, in that order; junction bases with no gene match: 1. Germline assignment: CDR1 SGHRS and CDR2 YFSETQ. The CDR3 loop spans 14 amino acids. CDR3 coding DNA: TGCGCCAGCAGCCAGGGGGTGAACACCGGGGAGCTGTTTTTT. Protein: CASSQGVNTGELFF. Supplemented by reference TRBV5-1 and TRBJ2-2, the full variable domain reads KAGVTQTPRYLIKTRGQQVTLSCSPISGHRSVSWYQQTPGQGLQFLFEYFSETQRNKGNFPGRFSGRQFSNSRSEMNVSTLELGDSALYLCASSQGVNTGELFFGEGSRLTVL.

In its sample, this clone was seen a few times. The rearrangement links TRBV10-3 to TRBJ1-1; no reliable D call. Germline CDR1 reads ENHRY; CDR2 reads SYGVKD. V gave up 5 bases and J gave up 0 bases, with 10 bases separating them. CDR3 size: 14 residues. DNA of the CDR3: TGTGCCATCAGTAGCAGGTTAATGAACACTGAAGCTTTCTTT. It yields the protein CAISSRLMNTEAFF.

The chain is built from TRBV7-6 and TRBJ2-1, with D possibly matching TRBD2 (6 bases). This CDR3 region has 16 residues. Per germline, CDR1 SGHVS and CDR2 FNYEAQ. V was pared by 4 bases and J by 6 bases, with 19 bases between. The CDR3 sequence is CASSSGWGDGGNEQFF. The CDR3 DNA reads TGTGCCAGCAGCTCCGGGTGGGGGGATGGTGGCAATGAGCAGTTCTTC. Complete variable domain (other parts from reference TRBV7-6 and TRBJ2-1): GAGVSQSPRYKVTKRGQDVALRCDPISGHVSLYWYRQALGQGPEFLTYFNYEAQQDKSGLPNDRFSAERPEGSISTLTIQRTEQRDSAMYRCASSSGWGDGGNEQFFGPGTRLTVL.

The V gene is TRBV6-1, the J gene TRBJ2-4, with TRBD1 as a possible D gene (6 bases). Germline values: CDR1 MNHNS, CDR2 SASEGT. Trimming pared 5 bases from V and 0 bases from J, leaving 11 bases between. The CDR3 runs to 15 residues. This CDR3 is CASSLRGLAKNIQYF. In DNA form, the CDR3 reads TGTGCCAGCAGTCTAAGGGGGTTAGCCAAAAACATTCAGTACTTC.

The J gene is TRBJ1-4, the V gene TRBV7-9; D is possibly TRBD1 (5 bases). Per the germline V gene, CDR1 is SEHNR and CDR2 is FQNEAQ (reference sequence). The CDR3 extends over 14 amino acids. Trimming stripped 5 bases from V and 7 bases from J, with 14 bases between. The CDR3 DNA reads TGTGCCAGCAGCCCAGAAAGGGGTAGTGAAAAACTGTTTTTT. Translating it yields CASSPERGSEKLFF.

The rearrangement links TRBV19 to TRBJ1-1; 8 bases fit TRBD1. After removal of 7 bases from V and 1 base from J, the junction contained 5 bases not matched to a gene. This CDR3 has 14 residues. The germline V gene encodes CDR1 LNHDA and CDR2 SQIVND (reference sequence). CDR3 DNA: TGTGCCAGTACCTGGCAGGGGGCGAACACTGAAGCTTTCTTT. As protein: CASTWQGANTEAFF.

The V call is TRBV6-6, the J call TRBJ2-5, with TRBD2 matching 14 bases. CDR1 is MNHNY, CDR2 SVGAGI, per germline (reference sequence). This CDR3 spans 15 amino acids. The trim removed 6 bases at V and 11 bases at J, leaving 11 bases unmatched. The CDR3 DNA is TGTGCCAGCAGGCCACGACTAGCGGGGGGGAGTGAGCAGTACTTC. It codes for CASRPRLAGGSEQYF.

This clone was counted between two and nine times. The rearrangement uses TRBV27 and TRBJ2-6; 9 bases line up with TRBD1. V lost 7 bases, J lost 0 bases, and 13 bases stayed unmatched. In germline, CDR1 is MNHEY, CDR2 SMNVEV (reference sequence). The CDR3 has 19 amino acids. The CDR3 DNA reads TGTGCCAGCACCCTCCTCGGACAGGGGACCCTCTCTGGGGCCAACGTCCTGACTTTC. Protein: CASTLLGQGTLSGANVLTF.

The chain is built from TRBV4-2 and TRBJ2-1; the match to TRBD2 covers 8 bases. J lost 0 bases, V lost 3 bases, and 10 bases had no gene match. The CDR3 covers 18 residues. CDR1 is LGHNA and CDR2 is YNFKEQ in the germline V gene. CDR3: CASSQEAGAASSYNEQFF. CDR3 in DNA: TGTGCCAGCAGCCAGGAAGCGGGGGCCGCAAGCTCCTACAATGAGCAGTTCTTC.

V is TRBV7-9 and J is TRBJ1-2, with TRBD1 as a possible D gene (6 bases). The CDR3 consists of 16 residues. Germline lookup yields CDR1 SEHNR and CDR2 FQNEAQ (reference sequence). Trimming cost V 5 bases and J 4 bases, with 20 bases left between them. The CDR3: CASSPRGGGSVYGYTF. Here the CDR3 DNA reads TGTGCCAGCAGCCCCAGGGGTGGAGGTTCCGTCTATGGCTACACCTTC.

This chain links TRBV5-1 with TRBJ2-7, with D perhaps TRBD2 (6 bases). Germline loops: CDR1 SGHRS, CDR2 YFSETQ. The CDR3 totals 13 residues. The V end lost 7 bases, the J end lost 2 bases, and 13 bases lay between the germline ends. For the CDR3, the DNA is TGCGCCAGCCAAAGGGAGGCCACCTACGAGCAGTACTTC. This gives the protein CASQREATYEQYF.

The rearrangement joins TRBV30 to TRBJ2-2; 9 bases align to TRBD1. The CDR3 has 16 residues. The V gene end was trimmed by 0 bases and the J gene end by 5 bases; junction bases not matched to a gene: 7. CDR1 GTSNPN and CDR2 SVGIG come from the germline V gene (reference sequence). The CDR3 spells CAWSVRLGQGTGELFF. The CDR3 bases are TGTGCCTGGAGTGTAAGATTGGGACAGGGTACCGGGGAGCTGTTTTTT.

The CDR3: CASSYRYRGEETQYF. In nucleotides, the CDR3 is TGTGCCAGCAGTTACCGGTACAGGGGGGAAGAGACCCAGTACTTC. This chain joins TRBV6-6 and TRBJ2-5; 8 positions match TRBD1. V dropped 2 bases and J dropped 3; count of bases not matched to a gene: 5. Germline-derived CDR1 and CDR2 are MNHNY and SVGAGI (reference sequence). CDR3 size: 15 residues.

This clone appeared a few times. This chain uses TRBV14 with TRBJ2-7, with 10 bases lining up with TRBD1. Germline CDR1 is SGHDN and CDR2 is FVKESK. This CDR3 contains 15 residues. Trimming cost V 2 bases and J 5 bases; bases outside gene matches: 6. CDR3 amino acids: CASSQLGQGDHEQYF. The CDR3, as DNA: TGTGCCAGCAGCCAATTAGGACAGGGGGACCACGAGCAGTACTTC. Combining the CDR3 with reference TRBV14 and TRBJ2-7 gives the whole variable domain EAGVTQFPSHSVIEKGQTVTLRCDPISGHDNLYWYRRVMGKEIKFLLHFVKESKQDESGMPNNRFLAERTGGTYSTLKVQPAELEDSGVYFCASSQLGQGDHEQYFGPGTRLTVT.

The chain carries TRBV6-5 and TRBJ2-2; no firm D call. Germline V gene data show CDR1 as MNHEY and CDR2 as SVGAGI. V gave up 2 bases and J gave up 3 bases, with 13 bases separating them. The CDR3 extends over 16 amino acids. CDR3 sequence: CASSYSGGGYTGELFF. The CDR3 coding sequence is TGTGCCAGCAGTTACAGTGGCGGCGGCTACACCGGGGAGCTGTTTTTT.

This clone came up once. The J gene is TRBJ2-3, the V gene TRBV7-6; 8 bases line up with TRBD1. Per germline, CDR1 SGHVS and CDR2 FNYEAQ. The CDR3 has 16 amino acids. The V gene end was trimmed by 3 bases and the J gene end by 5 bases; junction bases not matched to a gene: 10. DNA of the CDR3: TGTGCCAGCAGCTTCCGGGACAGGTCAGCAGGAGATACGCAGTATTTT. Its protein product is CASSFRDRSAGDTQYF.

CDR3 nucleotides: TGTGCCAGGAACAGAGACCCCGGGGAGCTGTTTTTT. Protein product: CARNRDPGELFF. The chain joins TRBV19 to TRBJ2-2; no reliable D call. CDR3 length: 12 amino acids. V gave up 9 bases and J gave up 6 bases, with 11 bases separating them. CDR1 and CDR2 (germline): LNHDA, SQIVND (reference sequence).